This TCR beta chain was sequenced during a study of blood T cell repertoires in COVID-19. About the research overall: Samples of COVID-19 (acute and convalescent) were obtained from the United States, Italy and Spain.

Libraries were prepared by immunoSEQ multiplex PCR; TCRdb keeps only in-frame clonotypes and omits some of them. The sample yields some 180,000 clones, approximately 90% seen once. The CDR3 loop spans 18 amino acids. Trimming at V came to 5 bases and at J to 8 bases, leaving 16 bases not matched to a gene. Germline V lookup: CDR1 LNHDA, CDR2 SQIVND (reference sequence). The sequence was collected from a middle-aged man with active or convalescent COVID-19. The sequenced sample consisted of peripheral blood. The chain combines TRBV19 with TRBJ2-1; 12 bases line up with TRBD2. The CDR3 loop reads CASSPAASGGARVYEQFF. The CDR3 coding sequence is TGTGCCAGTAGTCCAGCGGCTAGCGGGGGGGCCAGGGTCTATGAGCAGTTCTTC.